The 19 T cell receptor beta chains below all came from one sample that was sequenced in a study of shared clonotypes between healthy human individuals. Clones were read by immunoSEQ multiplex PCR, and TCRdb kept only the in-frame ones, dropping some. This table has about 2,500,000 clones, roughly nine tenths appearing once. Sequenced: naive CD4+ T cells sorted from blood. Subset of the sample: CD45RA+ positively selected. Receptor source: a young man in good health.

Details on this clone: This CDR3 is also generated by other DNA sequences in the sample. This chain connects TRBV6-5 to TRBJ1-6; 8 bases map to TRBD1. Trimming took 8 bases from V and 6 from J; bases not matched to a gene: 6. Germline V CDR1 and CDR2: MNHEY, SVGAGI. The CDR3 has 14 amino acids. The CDR3 bases are TGTGCCAGCCGCGGACAGGGCGGTAATTCACCCCTCCACTTT. Encoded protein: CASRGQGGNSPLHF.

The chain carries TRBV27 and TRBJ2-7; 7 nucleotides line up with TRBD2. Germline V gene data show CDR1 as MNHEY and CDR2 as SMNVEV (reference sequence). The CDR3 is 15 amino acids. V shed 0 bases and J 1 base; nucleotides not matched to a gene: 3. The CDR3 region has the DNA TGTGCCAGCAGTTTATCTCCAGCGGGATCCTACGAGCAGTACTTC. This translates into CASSLSPAGSYEQYF.

The chain is built from TRBV4-1 and TRBJ1-6, with TRBD1 identical over 7 bases. CDR3 size: 15 residues. Germline CDR1 reads MGHRA; CDR2 reads YSYEKL. V dropped 4 bases and J dropped 3; count of bases not matched to a gene: 3. CDR3 sequence: CASSRTGGYNSPLHF. The CDR3 DNA follows: TGCGCCAGCAGCCGGACAGGCGGCTATAATTCACCCCTCCACTTT.

This clone was seen a single time. The same CDR3 arises from other DNA sequences in this sample as well. This chain joins TRBV5-4 and TRBJ2-2; D gene ambiguous. This CDR3 comprises 15 residues. V gave up 2 bases and J gave up 2 bases, with 10 bases separating them. CDR1 is SGHNT and CDR2 is YYREEE in the germline V gene (reference sequence). CDR3 DNA sequence: TGTGCCAGCAGCTTAGGTCAGTTTAACACCGGGGAGCTGTTTTTT. Its translation: CASSLGQFNTGELFF.

The J gene is TRBJ2-1, the V gene TRBV29-1; D uncertain. Germline V lookup: CDR1 SQVTM, CDR2 ANQGSEA. V was cut by 6 bases and J by 4 bases, with 13 bases left in between. CDR3 size: 13 residues. CDR3 amino acids: CSVPRLGYNEQFF. CDR3 nucleotide sequence: TGCAGCGTCCCCCGTTTGGGGTACAATGAGCAGTTCTTC.

The CDR3 region is CSVLRGQGSRSRYEQYF. CDR3 nucleotides: TGCAGCGTCCTACGCGGACAGGGCTCTCGTAGTCGGTACGAGCAGTACTTC. This chain uses TRBV29-1 with TRBJ2-7; 8 bases agree with TRBD1. CDR3 length: 17 amino acids. The J segment lost 4 bases and the V segment lost 6 bases, leaving 20 bases of the junction unmatched. Germline CDR1 reads SQVTM; CDR2 reads ANQGSEA.

V is TRBV10-3 and J is TRBJ2-7, with 11 bases identical to TRBD2. V lost 6 bases to trimming and J lost 0 bases; unmatched junction nucleotides: 10. The germline CDR1 and CDR2 sequences are ENHRY and SYGVKD. This CDR3 spans 17 amino acids. The CDR3 nucleotides are TGTGCCATCAGCGGGACTAGCGGTCCAAGGAGCTCCTACGAGCAGTACTTC. Translating gives CAISGTSGPRSSYEQYF.

To note about this clone: Distinct nucleotide sequences in the sample also encode this CDR3. The rearrangement joins TRBV10-3 to TRBJ2-5, with a possible D match to TRBD2 (7 bases). CDR3 length equals 15 residues. Germline V gene data show CDR1 as ENHRY and CDR2 as SYGVKD. Deletions cut 0 bases from V and 2 bases from J, with 10 bases between. The CDR3, as DNA: TGTGCCATCAGTGAGTCAGGGGGAGGGCAAGAGACCCAGTACTTC. It codes for CAISESGGGQETQYF.

This clone has a handful of counts. Other DNA sequences in this sample translate to the same CDR3. This chain connects TRBV7-2 to TRBJ2-1; TRBD2 might be the D (6 bases). This CDR3 is 15 amino acids long. From germline, CDR1 is SGHTA and CDR2 FQGNSA. With 0 bases removed from V and 2 bases from J, the gap between germline ends came to 8 bases. This chain's CDR3 is CASSLAGGTYNEQFF. The CDR3 DNA sequence: TGTGCCAGCAGCTTAGCGGGAGGAACCTACAATGAGCAGTTCTTC.

This clone appeared a single time. Other DNA sequences in the sample encode the same CDR3. This chain uses TRBV6-5 with TRBJ1-1; a possible D gene is TRBD1 (5 bases). Between the trimmed V and J ends, which lost 4 bases and 1 base, there was a span of 13 bases. This CDR3 comprises 15 residues. Germline lookup yields CDR1 MNHEY and CDR2 SVGAGI. The chain's CDR3 is CASSSPGQGNTEAFF. In nucleotides, the CDR3 is TGTGCCAGCAGTTCTCCGGGGCAGGGGAACACTGAAGCTTTCTTT.

The V call is TRBV2, the J call TRBJ2-1; TRBD2 agrees at 15 bases. With 4 bases clipped from V and 9 bases from J, the junction kept 7 bases outside the gene matches. The CDR3 runs 16 residues. Germline CDR1 reads SNHLY; CDR2 reads FYNNEI. CDR3 nucleotide sequence: TGTGCCAGCAGTGCCTGGACTAGCGGGGGGGCAAGTGAGCAGTTCTTC. As protein: CASSAWTSGGASEQFF.

This clone showed up just once. This chain connects TRBV5-1 to TRBJ1-1, with 12 bases identical to TRBD1. Germline V gene data show CDR1 as SGHRS and CDR2 as YFSETQ. The CDR3 has 16 residues. After removal of 7 bases from V and 3 bases from J, the junction contained 10 bases not matched to a gene. CDR3 DNA: TGCGCCAGCTTTCCCCGGGACAGGGGGCGATACACTGAAGCTTTCTTT. It is translated as CASFPRDRGRYTEAFF.

This clone was seen a single time. The V gene is TRBV28, the J gene TRBJ1-6; 7 bases map to TRBD1. Looked up from germline, CDR1 is MDHEN and CDR2 is SYDVKM. J was trimmed by 2 bases and V by 6 bases; bases with no gene match: 4. The CDR3 is made up of 15 amino acids. The CDR3 loop is CASSSGQTYNSPLHF. DNA of the CDR3: TGTGCCAGCAGCTCGGGACAGACCTATAATTCACCCCTCCACTTT. Filled out from reference TRBV28 and TRBJ1-6, the complete variable domain reads DVKVTQSSRYLVKRTGEKVFLECVQDMDHENMFWYRQDPGLGLRLIYFSYDVKMKEKGDIPEGYSVSREKKERFSLILESASTNQTSMYLCASSSGQTYNSPLHFGNGTRLTVT.

This chain connects TRBV4-1 to TRBJ2-1; 15 nucleotides match TRBD2. This CDR3 has 16 residues. Trimming cost V 5 bases and J 9 bases; bases outside gene matches: 8. Germline-derived CDR1 and CDR2 are MGHRA and YSYEKL. The CDR3 sequence: CASSFRTSGGAVEQFF. CDR3 nucleotides: TGCGCCAGCAGCTTCCGGACTAGCGGGGGGGCGGTTGAGCAGTTCTTC.

The gene calls are TRBV11-2 and TRBJ1-2, with 7 bases aligning to TRBD1. With 3 bases clipped from V and 8 bases from J, the junction kept 9 bases outside the gene matches. The CDR3 has 14 amino acids. Germline V gene data show CDR1 as SGHAT and CDR2 as FQNNGV. Here the CDR3 DNA reads TGTGCCAGCAGCTTGGACAGGATGTCCCCCGGCTACACCTTC. Translation: CASSLDRMSPGYTF.

This chain links TRBV11-2 with TRBJ2-2; 14 bases are a match to TRBD2. Trimming removed 1 base from V and 6 bases from J; junction bases left unmatched: 4. The CDR3 contains 17 residues. The germline gives CDR1 SGHAT, CDR2 FQNNGV. CDR3 bases: TGTGCCAGCAGCTTAGGACTAGCGGGAGGGCCGGCCGGGGAGCTGTTTTTT. It codes for CASSLGLAGGPAGELFF.

This clone has more than one count but fewer than ten. The gene calls are TRBV2 and TRBJ2-7; D remains ambiguous. CDR1 and CDR2 (germline): SNHLY, FYNNEI. The V end lost 9 bases, the J end lost 0 bases, and 12 bases lay between the germline ends. The CDR3 is made up of 13 amino acids. Here the CDR3 DNA reads TGTGCCAGACGTTCGCCTAGCTCCTACGAGCAGTACTTC. This sequence encodes CARRSPSSYEQYF.

The chain uses TRBV29-1 and TRBJ1-1; D not certain. This CDR3 has 13 residues. Looked up from germline, CDR1 is SQVTM and CDR2 is ANQGSEA. V was shortened by 5 bases and J by 0 bases, with 10 bases between the two germline ends. The CDR3 is CSVWPSLNTEAFF. In nucleotides, the CDR3 is TGCAGCGTTTGGCCATCTCTGAACACTGAAGCTTTCTTT.

This rearrangement joins TRBV2 to TRBJ2-3; D uncertain. The length of the CDR3 is 13 residues. The germline V and J ends were trimmed by 4 bases and 6 bases, with 11 bases remaining between them. Germline V gene lookup returns CDR1 SNHLY and CDR2 FYNNEI. CDR3 amino acids: CASSGLNSDTQYF. CDR3 bases: TGTGCCAGCAGTGGGCTAAACAGCGATACGCAGTATTTT.